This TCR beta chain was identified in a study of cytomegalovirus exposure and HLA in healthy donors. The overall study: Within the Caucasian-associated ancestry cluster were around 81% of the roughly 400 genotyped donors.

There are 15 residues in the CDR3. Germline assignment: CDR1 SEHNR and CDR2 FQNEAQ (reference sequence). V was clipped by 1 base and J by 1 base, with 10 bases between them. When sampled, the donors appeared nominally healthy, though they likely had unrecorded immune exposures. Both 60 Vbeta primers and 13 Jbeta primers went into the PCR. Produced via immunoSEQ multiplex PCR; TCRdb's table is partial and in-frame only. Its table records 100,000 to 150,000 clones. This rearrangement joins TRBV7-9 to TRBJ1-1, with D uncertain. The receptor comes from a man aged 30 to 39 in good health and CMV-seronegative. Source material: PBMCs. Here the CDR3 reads CASSLVGPGNTEAFF. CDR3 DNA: TGTGCCAGCAGCTTAGTTGGCCCAGGGAACACTGAAGCTTTCTTT.